The 22 T cell receptor beta chains below were found in one sample sequenced in a study of blood T cell repertoires in COVID-19. Clones were sequenced by immunoSEQ multiplex PCR, and TCRdb holds only the in-frame ones, with some missing. The sample lists approximately 150,000 clones; roughly 78% were seen once. The sequenced material came from peripheral blood. The receptors were gathered from a human donor with acute or convalescent COVID-19. The donor label of this sample is uncertain.

The gene calls are TRBV12-3 or TRBV12-4 and TRBJ2-4; no definite D call. This CDR3 contains 12 residues. The V gene lost 10 bases and the J gene lost 0 bases, with 7 bases spanning the gap. CDR3: CATGLAKNIQYF. CDR3 bases: TGTGCCACGGGTCTAGCCAAAAACATTCAGTACTTC.

The rearrangement links TRBV11-2 to TRBJ2-5, with 9 bases matching TRBD2. The CDR3 sequence is 14 residues long. Trimming removed 5 bases from V and 4 bases from J; junction bases left unmatched: 5. In germline, CDR1 is SGHAT, CDR2 FQNNGV. The CDR3 DNA reads TGTGCCAGCAGCGCTAGCGGGGTGGGAGAGACCCAGTACTTC. The encoded protein is CASSASGVGETQYF.

The chain employs TRBV7-9 and TRBJ2-3; the match to TRBD2 covers 7 bases. CDR1 SEHNR and CDR2 FQNEAQ come from the germline V gene (reference sequence). V was pared by 2 bases and J by 2 bases, with 4 bases of the junction left unmatched. The CDR3 has 15 amino acids. The CDR3 DNA sequence: TGTGCCAGCAGCTTAATCGGACTAGACACAGATACGCAGTATTTT. Translated, it gives CASSLIGLDTDTQYF.

This clone has a handful of counts. The chain recombines TRBV2 with TRBJ2-3, with TRBD2 identical over 9 bases. Germline V gene sequence: CDR1 SNHLY, CDR2 FYNNEI. V was pared by 6 bases and J by 2 bases, with 0 bases of the junction left unmatched. The CDR3 has 13 amino acids. The CDR3 sequence is CASRGLATDTQYF. CDR3 DNA: TGTGCCAGCAGGGGACTAGCCACAGATACGCAGTATTTT.

This clone appeared once. V usage is TRBV15 and J usage is TRBJ1-5, with 10 bases matching TRBD1. The CDR3 has 15 amino acids. Germline loops: CDR1 LNHNV, CDR2 YYDKDF (reference sequence). V trimming: 1 base; J trimming: 5 bases; junction bases outside the gene matches: 2. The chain's CDR3 is CATSRGTGGHQPQHF. CDR3 DNA: TGTGCCACCAGCAGAGGGACAGGGGGACATCAGCCCCAGCATTTT. Full variable domain (rest looked up from reference TRBV15 and TRBJ1-5): DAMVIQNPRYQVTQFGKPVTLSCSQTLNHNVMYWYQQKSSQAPKLLFHYYDKDFNNEADTPDNFQSRRPNTSFCFLDIRSPGLGDTAMYLCATSRGTGGHQPQHFGDGTRLSIL.

V is TRBV6-6 and J is TRBJ1-2; D not resolved. Germline loops: CDR1 MNHNY, CDR2 SVGAGI (reference sequence). The V end was cut by 6 bases, the J end by 5 bases, with 10 bases between. The CDR3 has 12 residues. The CDR3 sequence: CASSLREYGYTF. The DNA for the CDR3 is TGTGCCAGCAGCCTGAGAGAGTATGGCTACACCTTC.

This clone was recorded a few times. J is TRBJ1-2 and V is TRBV3-1 (or the pseudogene TRBV3-2); 7 bases align to TRBD1. There are 14 residues in the CDR3. Per germline, CDR1 LGHDT and CDR2 YNNKEL (reference sequence). V lost 4 bases and J lost 3; bases outside the gene matches: 5. The CDR3, as DNA: TGTGCCAGCAGCCGGACCGACAGGGACTATGGCTACACCTTC. It specifies CASSRTDRDYGYTF.

Many counts were recorded for this clone. Additional DNA sequences in this sample encode the identical CDR3. J is TRBJ1-6 and V is TRBV2; D is perhaps TRBD1 (5 bases). The V gene's germline CDR1 is SNHLY and CDR2 FYNNEI. V was clipped by 2 bases and J by 1 base, with 9 bases between them. The length of the CDR3 is 16 residues. This CDR3 reads CASSEYRGSYNSPLHF. The CDR3 bases are TGTGCCAGCAGTGAATATAGGGGATCCTATAATTCACCCCTCCACTTT.

The table lists this clone with a count of one. The gene calls are TRBV2 and TRBJ2-3; D unclear. The germline V gene has CDR1 SNHLY and CDR2 FYNNEI. Trimming shortened V by 7 bases and J by 0 bases, and 11 bases separated the two germline ends. The CDR3 runs to 14 residues. CDR3 DNA sequence: TGTGCCAGCAAGAGAGAGGAAAGCACAGATACGCAGTATTTT. It codes for CASKREESTDTQYF.

The J gene is TRBJ1-1, the V gene TRBV2; D unresolved. The CDR3 consists of 12 residues. The germline V gene has CDR1 SNHLY and CDR2 FYNNEI. Deletions cut 5 bases from V and 7 bases from J, with 11 bases between. CDR3 DNA sequence: TGTGCCAGCAGTCTGTCCCGTCTTGAAGCTTTCTTT. Translated, it gives CASSLSRLEAFF.

In its sample, this clone was seen once. The rearrangement links TRBV6-5 to TRBJ1-3; 9 bases agree with TRBD1. J lost 4 bases, V lost 10 bases, and 5 bases had no gene match. Germline CDR1 MNHEY, CDR2 SVGAGI. The length of the CDR3 is 13 residues. For the CDR3, the DNA is TGTGCCACCGTTACAGGGGGCGGAAACACCATATATTTT. Translating it yields CATVTGGGNTIYF.

V and J are TRBV4-3 and TRBJ2-2; D might be TRBD1 (5 bases). CDR1 and CDR2 from the germline V gene are LGHNA and YSLEER. Between the trimmed V and J ends, which lost 4 bases and 3 bases, there was a span of 12 bases. CDR3 length equals 15 residues. The CDR3 is CASSRSGLDTGELFF. The CDR3 coding sequence is TGCGCCAGCAGCCGGTCAGGGTTGGACACCGGGGAGCTGTTTTTT.

This clone was seen a handful of times. Other DNA sequences within the sample encode an identical CDR3. The chain has TRBV15 and TRBJ1-1, with unresolved D. The CDR3 is 14 residues long. The V end was cut by 0 bases, the J end by 0 bases, with 5 bases between. Germline loops: CDR1 LNHNV, CDR2 YYDKDF (reference sequence). CDR3 bases: TGTGCCACCAGCAGAGATCGGGTGAACACTGAAGCTTTCTTT. Translation gives CATSRDRVNTEAFF.

The rearrangement links TRBV4-3 to TRBJ1-2; TRBD1 matches 10 bases. The CDR3 runs 13 residues. CDR1 is LGHNA, CDR2 YSLEER, per germline. Trimming at V came to 4 bases and at J to 6 bases, leaving 2 bases not matched to a gene. In nucleotides, the CDR3 is TGCGCCAGCAGCCTTGGACAGGGGGATGGCTACACCTTC. As protein: CASSLGQGDGYTF.

The gene calls are TRBV5-1 and TRBJ2-7, with 7 bases matching TRBD1. The V gene's germline CDR1 is SGHRS and CDR2 YFSETQ. V lost 0 bases to trimming and J lost 2 bases; unmatched junction nucleotides: 8. The CDR3 runs 16 residues. CDR3 loop: CASSLAVGGKAYEQYF. DNA for the CDR3: TGCGCCAGCAGCTTGGCCGTAGGGGGCAAGGCCTACGAGCAGTACTTC.

This chain connects TRBV19 to TRBJ2-2; D call uncertain. The CDR3 has 14 residues. V shed 5 bases and J shed 1 base, with 8 bases lying between them. Germline CDR1 is LNHDA and CDR2 is SQIVND (reference sequence). The CDR3 sequence: CASSSRGNTGELFF. Here the CDR3 DNA reads TGTGCCAGTAGTTCGAGAGGGAACACCGGGGAGCTGTTTTTT.

The chain carries TRBV30 and TRBJ1-2, with D uncertain. CDR1 is GTSNPN, CDR2 SVGIG, per germline (reference sequence). The CDR3 is made up of 17 amino acids. Trimming removed 2 bases from V and 2 bases from J, with 21 bases in between. CDR3 coding DNA: TGTGCCTGGAGTCGTACGATGGAGGTTATATCGAACTATGGCTACACCTTC. This codes for CAWSRTMEVISNYGYTF.

This clone showed up just once. The chain uses TRBV7-2 and TRBJ2-3; D is uncertain. The V end was cut by 6 bases, the J end by 1 base, with 8 bases between. Germline loops: CDR1 SGHTA, CDR2 FQGNSA. The CDR3 totals 13 residues. CDR3 in amino acids: CASRYQGTDTQYF. Written as DNA, the CDR3 is TGTGCCAGCAGATACCAGGGCACAGATACGCAGTATTTT.

The rearrangement joins TRBV5-4 to TRBJ1-2; D ambiguous. Germline CDR1 SGHNT, CDR2 YYREEE (reference sequence). V lost 0 bases and J 2 bases, leaving 8 bases between the germline ends. This CDR3 contains 14 residues. CDR3 nucleotides: TGTGCCAGCAGCTTGGACCAGACAAACTATGGCTACACCTTC. Protein product: CASSLDQTNYGYTF.

The chain employs TRBV18 and TRBJ1-2, with 10 bases identical to TRBD1. The ends lost 4 bases at V and 6 bases at J; junction bases unmatched: 5. Germline loops: CDR1 KGHSH, CDR2 LQKENI. The CDR3 spans 14 residues. DNA of the CDR3: TGTGCCAGCTCACGGGGACAGGGGATTGATGGCTACACCTTC. Its protein product is CASSRGQGIDGYTF.

The genes are TRBV19 and TRBJ2-5; possibly TRBD1 for D (7 bases). Trimming pared 5 bases from V and 6 bases from J, leaving 16 bases between. Germline values: CDR1 LNHDA, CDR2 SQIVND (reference sequence). The CDR3 has 14 amino acids. CDR3 loop: CASSGGGLEKTQYF. Written as DNA, the CDR3 is TGTGCCAGTAGTGGAGGGGGCTTGGAAAAGACCCAGTACTTC.

This clone was seen just once. The chain joins TRBV27 to TRBJ1-2, with a tentative D call TRBD1 (5 bases). V was pared by 2 bases and J by 3 bases, with 13 bases between. Germline V gives CDR1 MNHEY, CDR2 SMNVEV (reference sequence). This CDR3 spans 15 amino acids. The CDR3 DNA reads as TGTGCCAGCAGTTTAAGTCAACAGGTCTACTATGGCTACACCTTC. It encodes CASSLSQQVYYGYTF.